This TCR beta chain comes out of a study of T cell responses to AZD1222 COVID-19 vaccine. Measured with immunoSEQ multiplex PCR; TCRdb has only the in-frame clones, and not every one. The table lists some 120,000 clones, 80% to 90% of them singletons, with about 8.8% in the top ten. The source is an adult in good health. Sample: peripheral blood, taken on day 0 of AZD1222 vaccination.

CDR3 coding DNA: TGTGCCAGCAGTTACTCTTGGAGGGACGAAAAACTGTTTTTT. Encoded protein: CASSYSWRDEKLFF. The chain uses TRBV6-5 and TRBJ1-4, with D maybe TRBD1 (5 bases). Per the germline V gene, CDR1 is MNHEY and CDR2 is SVGAGI. Trimming removed 0 bases from V and 8 bases from J, with 10 bases in between. The CDR3 has 14 amino acids.